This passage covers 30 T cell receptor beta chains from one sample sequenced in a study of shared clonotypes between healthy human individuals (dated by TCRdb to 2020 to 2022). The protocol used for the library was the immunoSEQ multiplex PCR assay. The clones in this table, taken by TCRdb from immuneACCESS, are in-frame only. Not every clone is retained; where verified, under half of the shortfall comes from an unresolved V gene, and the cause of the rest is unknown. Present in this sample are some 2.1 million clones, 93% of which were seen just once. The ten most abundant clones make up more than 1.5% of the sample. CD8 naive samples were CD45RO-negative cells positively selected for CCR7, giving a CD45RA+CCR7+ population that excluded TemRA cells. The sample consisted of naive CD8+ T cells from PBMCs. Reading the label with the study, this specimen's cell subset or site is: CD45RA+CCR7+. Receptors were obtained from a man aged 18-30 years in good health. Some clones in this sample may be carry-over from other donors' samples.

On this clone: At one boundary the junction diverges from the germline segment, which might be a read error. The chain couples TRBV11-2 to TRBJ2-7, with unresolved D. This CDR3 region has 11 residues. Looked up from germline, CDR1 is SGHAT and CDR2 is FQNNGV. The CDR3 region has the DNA TGTGCCAGCAGCTTGGGCCTCGAGCGGTACTTC. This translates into CASSLGLERYF.

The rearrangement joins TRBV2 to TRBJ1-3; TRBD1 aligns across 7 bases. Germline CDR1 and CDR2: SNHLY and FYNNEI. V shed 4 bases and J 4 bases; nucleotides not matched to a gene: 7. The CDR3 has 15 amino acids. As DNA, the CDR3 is TGTGCCAGCAGTGCCCGACAGGGCACCGGAAACACCATATATTTT. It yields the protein CASSARQGTGNTIYF.

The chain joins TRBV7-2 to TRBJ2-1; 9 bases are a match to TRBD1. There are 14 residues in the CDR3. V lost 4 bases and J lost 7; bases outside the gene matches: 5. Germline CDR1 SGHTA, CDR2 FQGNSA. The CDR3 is CASSYGTGWNEQFF. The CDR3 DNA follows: TGTGCCAGCAGCTACGGGACAGGGTGGAATGAGCAGTTCTTC.

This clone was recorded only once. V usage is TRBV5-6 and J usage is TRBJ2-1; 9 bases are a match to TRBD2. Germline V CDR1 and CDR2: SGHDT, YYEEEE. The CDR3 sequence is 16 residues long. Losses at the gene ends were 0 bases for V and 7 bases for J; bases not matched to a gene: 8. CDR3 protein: CASSLGAGGGGNEQFF. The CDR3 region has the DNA TGTGCCAGCAGCTTGGGAGCGGGAGGCGGGGGTAATGAGCAGTTCTTC. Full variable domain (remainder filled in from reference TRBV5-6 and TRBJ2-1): DAGVTQSPTHLIKTRGQQVTLRCSPKSGHDTVSWYQQALGQGPQFIFQYYEEEERQRGNFPDRFSGHQFPNYSSELNVNALLLGDSALYLCASSLGAGGGGNEQFFGPGTRLTVL.

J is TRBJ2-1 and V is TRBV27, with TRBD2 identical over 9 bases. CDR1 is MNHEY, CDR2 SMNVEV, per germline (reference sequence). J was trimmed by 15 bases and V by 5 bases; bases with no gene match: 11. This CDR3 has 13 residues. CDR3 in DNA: TGTGCCAGCAGTCTCACCCAACAGCGGGAGGTGTTCTTC. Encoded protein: CASSLTQQREVFF.

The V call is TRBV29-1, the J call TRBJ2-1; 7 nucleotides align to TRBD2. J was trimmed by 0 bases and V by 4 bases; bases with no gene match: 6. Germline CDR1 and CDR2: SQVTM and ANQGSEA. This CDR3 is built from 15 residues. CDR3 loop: CSVVVGGSSYNEQFF. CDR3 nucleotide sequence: TGCAGCGTTGTTGTGGGGGGGAGCTCCTACAATGAGCAGTTCTTC.

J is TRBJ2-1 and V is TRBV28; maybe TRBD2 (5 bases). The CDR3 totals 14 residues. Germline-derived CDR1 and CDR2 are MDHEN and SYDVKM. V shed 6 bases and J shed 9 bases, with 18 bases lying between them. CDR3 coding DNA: TGTGCCAGCAGGAGGGTCCCTTCCCGGGGTGAGCAGTTCTTC. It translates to CASRRVPSRGEQFF.

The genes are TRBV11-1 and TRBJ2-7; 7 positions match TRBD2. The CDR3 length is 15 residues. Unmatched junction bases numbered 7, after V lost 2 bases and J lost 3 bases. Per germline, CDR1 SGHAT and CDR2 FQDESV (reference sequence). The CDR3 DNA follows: TGTGCCAGCAGCTTATTGGCTAGCGGCCTCTACGAGCAGTACTTC. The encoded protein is CASSLLASGLYEQYF.

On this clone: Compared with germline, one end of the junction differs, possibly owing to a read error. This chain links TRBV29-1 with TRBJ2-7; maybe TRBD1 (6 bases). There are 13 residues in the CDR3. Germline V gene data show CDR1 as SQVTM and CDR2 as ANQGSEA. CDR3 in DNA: TGCAGCGCTGAATCAGGGGAAGGCTACGAGCAGTACTTC. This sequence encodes CSAESGEGYEQYF.

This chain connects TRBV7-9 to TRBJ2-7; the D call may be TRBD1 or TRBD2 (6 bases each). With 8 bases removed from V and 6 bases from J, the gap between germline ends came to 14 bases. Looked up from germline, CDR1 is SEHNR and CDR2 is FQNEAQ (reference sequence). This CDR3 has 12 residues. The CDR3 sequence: CASGPGGPEQYF. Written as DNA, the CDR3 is TGTGCCAGCGGACCCGGGGGCCCCGAGCAGTACTTC.

In nucleotides, the CDR3 is TGCAGCGTTGAATTTACTGGACCGATCTATGGCTACACCTTC. The encoded protein is CSVEFTGPIYGYTF. J is TRBJ1-2 and V is TRBV29-1; D is uncertain. V was trimmed by 2 bases and J by 4 bases, leaving 14 bases between them. The CDR3 runs 14 residues. Per the germline V gene, CDR1 is SQVTM and CDR2 is ANQGSEA.

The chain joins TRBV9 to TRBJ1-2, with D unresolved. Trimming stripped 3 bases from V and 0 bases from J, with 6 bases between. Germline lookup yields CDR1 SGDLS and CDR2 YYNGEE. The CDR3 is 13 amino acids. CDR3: CASSALANYGYTF. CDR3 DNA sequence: TGTGCCAGCAGCGCCCTGGCTAACTATGGCTACACCTTC.

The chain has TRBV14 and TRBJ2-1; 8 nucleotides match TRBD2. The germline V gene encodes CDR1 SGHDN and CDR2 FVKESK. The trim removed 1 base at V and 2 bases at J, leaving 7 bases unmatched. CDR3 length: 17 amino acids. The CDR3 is CASSQGLARYPYNEQFF. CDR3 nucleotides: TGTGCCAGCAGCCAAGGACTAGCGAGATACCCCTACAATGAGCAGTTCTTC.

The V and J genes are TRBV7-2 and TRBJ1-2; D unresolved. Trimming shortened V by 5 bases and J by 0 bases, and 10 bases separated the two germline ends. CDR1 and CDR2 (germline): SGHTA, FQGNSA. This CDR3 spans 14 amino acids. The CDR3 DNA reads TGTGCCAGCAGCCCGCTCCGGCCTAACTATGGCTACACCTTC. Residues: CASSPLRPNYGYTF.

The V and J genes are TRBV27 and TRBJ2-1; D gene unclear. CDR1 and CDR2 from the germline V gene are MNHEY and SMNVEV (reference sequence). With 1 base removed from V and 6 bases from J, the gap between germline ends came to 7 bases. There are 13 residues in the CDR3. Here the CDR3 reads CASSLFQPNEQFF. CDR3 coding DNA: TGTGCCAGCAGTTTATTCCAGCCCAATGAGCAGTTCTTC.

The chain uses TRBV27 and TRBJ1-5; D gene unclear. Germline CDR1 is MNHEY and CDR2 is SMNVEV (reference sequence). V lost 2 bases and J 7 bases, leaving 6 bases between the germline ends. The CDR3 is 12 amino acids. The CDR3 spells CASSLRSQPQHF. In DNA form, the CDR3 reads TGTGCCAGCAGTTTAAGAAGCCAGCCCCAGCATTTT.

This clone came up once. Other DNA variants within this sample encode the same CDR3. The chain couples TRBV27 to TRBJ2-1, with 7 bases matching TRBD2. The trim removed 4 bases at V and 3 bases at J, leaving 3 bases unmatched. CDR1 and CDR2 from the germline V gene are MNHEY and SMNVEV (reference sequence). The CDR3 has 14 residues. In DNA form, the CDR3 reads TGTGCCAGCAGTTCGAGCGGGATCTACAATGAGCAGTTCTTC. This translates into CASSSSGIYNEQFF.

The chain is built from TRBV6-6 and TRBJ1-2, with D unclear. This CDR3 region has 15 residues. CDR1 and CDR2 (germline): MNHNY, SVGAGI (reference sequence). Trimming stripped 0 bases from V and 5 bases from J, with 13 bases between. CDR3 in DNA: TGTGCCAGCAGTTACTCGACATCGTTGGAGTATGGCTACACCTTC. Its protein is CASSYSTSLEYGYTF.

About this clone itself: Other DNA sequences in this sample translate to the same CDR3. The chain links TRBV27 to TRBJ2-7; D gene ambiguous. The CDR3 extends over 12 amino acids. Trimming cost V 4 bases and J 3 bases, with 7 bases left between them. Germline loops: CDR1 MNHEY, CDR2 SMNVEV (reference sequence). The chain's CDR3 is CASSSLNYEQYF. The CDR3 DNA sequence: TGTGCCAGCAGTTCCCTTAACTACGAGCAGTACTTC.

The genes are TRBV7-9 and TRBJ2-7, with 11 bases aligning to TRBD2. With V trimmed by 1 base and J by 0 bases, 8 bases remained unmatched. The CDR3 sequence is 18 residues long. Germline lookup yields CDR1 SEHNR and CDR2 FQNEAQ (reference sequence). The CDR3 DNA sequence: TGTGCCAGCAGCTTAGTCGGTAGCGGGAGGGCAAACTCCTACGAGCAGTACTTC. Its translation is CASSLVGSGRANSYEQYF.

The CDR3 region is CASSLVRTGFEYYGYTF. In DNA, the CDR3 is TGTGCCAGCAGCTTAGTCCGGACAGGGTTTGAATACTATGGCTACACCTTC. The chain is built from TRBV7-2 and TRBJ1-2, with 8 nucleotides matching TRBD1. The CDR3 totals 17 residues. The V and J ends lost 1 base and 3 bases, in that order; junction bases with no gene match: 10. The germline V gene encodes CDR1 SGHTA and CDR2 FQGNSA. The full variable domain, its missing parts supplied by reference TRBV7-2 and TRBJ1-2, is GAGVSQSPSNKVTEKGKDVELRCDPISGHTALYWYRQSLGQGLEFLIYFQGNSAPDKSGLPSDRFSAERTGGSVSTLTIQRTQQEDSAVYLCASSLVRTGFEYYGYTFGSGTRLTVV.

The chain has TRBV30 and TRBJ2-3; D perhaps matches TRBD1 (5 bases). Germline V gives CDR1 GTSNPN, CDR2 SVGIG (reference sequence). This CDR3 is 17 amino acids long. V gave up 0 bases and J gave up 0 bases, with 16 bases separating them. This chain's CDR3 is CAWSVRVRRQSTDTQYF. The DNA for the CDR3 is TGTGCCTGGAGTGTACGCGTTAGGAGACAGAGCACAGATACGCAGTATTTT.

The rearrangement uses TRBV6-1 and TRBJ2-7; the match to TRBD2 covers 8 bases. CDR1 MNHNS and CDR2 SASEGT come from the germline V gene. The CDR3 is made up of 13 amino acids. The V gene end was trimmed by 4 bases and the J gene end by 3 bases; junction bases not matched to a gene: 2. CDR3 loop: CASSAGLGYEQYF. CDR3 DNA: TGTGCCAGCAGTGCGGGACTAGGCTACGAGCAGTACTTC.

As DNA, the CDR3 is TGTGCCAGCAGGTTATCTTTGGGGGGGCGTTCCTCTGGAAACACCATATATTTT. Its protein is CASRLSLGGRSSGNTIYF. The rearrangement links TRBV9 to TRBJ1-3; possible D gene TRBD1, 6 bases. The CDR3 is 18 amino acids. Germline assignment: CDR1 SGDLS and CDR2 YYNGEE. V lost 5 bases, J lost 0 bases, and 21 bases lay in between.

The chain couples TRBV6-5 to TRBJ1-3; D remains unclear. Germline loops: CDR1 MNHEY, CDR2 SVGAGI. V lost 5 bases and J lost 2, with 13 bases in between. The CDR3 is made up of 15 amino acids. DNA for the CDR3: TGTGCCAGCAGTAGACAATGGACGGCTGGAAACACCATATATTTT. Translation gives CASSRQWTAGNTIYF.

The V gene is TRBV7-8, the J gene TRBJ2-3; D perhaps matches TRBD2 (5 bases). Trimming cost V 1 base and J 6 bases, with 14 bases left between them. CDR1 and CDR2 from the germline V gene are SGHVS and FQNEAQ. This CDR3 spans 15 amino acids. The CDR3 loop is CASSLGASRLDTQYF. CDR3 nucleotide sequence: TGTGCCAGCAGCTTAGGCGCTAGCAGGCTGGATACGCAGTATTTT.

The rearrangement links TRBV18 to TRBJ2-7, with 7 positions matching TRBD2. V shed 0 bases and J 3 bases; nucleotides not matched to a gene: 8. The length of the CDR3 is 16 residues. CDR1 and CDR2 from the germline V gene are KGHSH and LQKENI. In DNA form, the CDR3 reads TGTGCCAGCTCACCACCGTCCAGCGGGATAGTCTACGAGCAGTACTTC. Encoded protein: CASSPPSSGIVYEQYF.

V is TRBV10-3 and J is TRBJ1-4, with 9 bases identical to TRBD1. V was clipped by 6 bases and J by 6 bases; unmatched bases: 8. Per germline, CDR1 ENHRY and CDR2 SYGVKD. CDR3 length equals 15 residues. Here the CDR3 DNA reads TGTGCCATCAGCGACCGGGACAGGGTTGATGAAAAACTGTTTTTT. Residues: CAISDRDRVDEKLFF.

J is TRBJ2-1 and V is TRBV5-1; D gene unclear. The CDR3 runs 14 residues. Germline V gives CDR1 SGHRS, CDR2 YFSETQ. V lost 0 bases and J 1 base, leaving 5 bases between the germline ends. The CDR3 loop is CASSLGISYNEQFF. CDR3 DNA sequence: TGCGCCAGCAGCTTGGGGATATCCTACAATGAGCAGTTCTTC. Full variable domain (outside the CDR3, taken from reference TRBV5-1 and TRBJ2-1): KAGVTQTPRYLIKTRGQQVTLSCSPISGHRSVSWYQQTPGQGLQFLFEYFSETQRNKGNFPGRFSGRQFSNSRSEMNVSTLELGDSALYLCASSLGISYNEQFFGPGTRLTVL.

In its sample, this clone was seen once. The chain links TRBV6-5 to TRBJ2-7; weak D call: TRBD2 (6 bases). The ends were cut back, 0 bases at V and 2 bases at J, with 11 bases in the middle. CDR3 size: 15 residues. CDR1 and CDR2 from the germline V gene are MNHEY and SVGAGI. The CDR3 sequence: CASSYSGTSTYEQYF. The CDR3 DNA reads TGTGCCAGCAGTTACTCGGGTACTAGCACCTACGAGCAGTACTTC.